A selection of T cell receptor beta chains follows, all from one sample in a study of blood T cell repertoires in COVID-19. The method was immunoSEQ multiplex PCR; TCRdb's version includes in-frame clones alone and lacks a portion of them. The data show hundreds of thousands of clones, 85% to 90% seen once. The sample consisted of PBMCs or T cells enriched from blood (not recorded which). The receptor set was obtained from a woman aged 55-69 years in a cohort exposed to, infected with or recovered from COVID-19 (not recorded which). Both conserved end residues are part of each CDR3. A D gene is named only where the DNA matches it firmly. Only part of the rows carry a size: once, few, many, or a class if the clone is expanded.

d_call: TRBD1
clone_size: -
v_call: TRBV18
j_call: TRBJ1-2
cdr3_aa: CASSPPKGQGPYGYTF
cdr3_nt: TGTGCCAGCTCACCACCGAAAGGACAGGGGCCCTATGGCTACACCTTC

d_call: TRBD1
clone_size: -
v_call: TRBV6-5
j_call: TRBJ1-2
cdr3_aa: CASSNRGRDYGYTF
cdr3_nt: TGTGCCAGCAGCAACAGGGGGCGCGACTATGGCTACACCTTC

d_call: TRBD1
clone_size: -
v_call: TRBV9
j_call: TRBJ1-6
cdr3_aa: CASSPGDRGISPLHF
cdr3_nt: TGTGCCAGCAGCCCCGGGGACAGGGGGATTTCACCCCTCCACTTT

d_call: -
clone_size: -
v_call: TRBV28
j_call: TRBJ2-7
cdr3_aa: CASSFNVGEQYF
cdr3_nt: TGTGCCAGCAGTTTCAATGTCGGCGAGCAGTACTTC

d_call: TRBD1
clone_size: -
v_call: TRBV3-1/TRBV3-2
j_call: TRBJ1-5
cdr3_aa: CASSQDATGTNQPQHF
cdr3_nt: TGTGCCAGCAGCCAAGATGCGACAGGGACCAATCAGCCCCAGCATTTT

d_call: TRBD2
clone_size: -
v_call: TRBV6-2/TRBV6-3
j_call: TRBJ2-7
cdr3_aa: CASSYEKPGTSGAYEQYF
cdr3_nt: TGTGCCAGCAGCTATGAAAAACCCGGGACTAGCGGTGCCTACGAGCAGTACTTC

d_call: -
clone_size: -
v_call: TRBV5-1
j_call: TRBJ1-4
cdr3_aa: CASSFLGTADEKLFF
cdr3_nt: TGCGCCAGCAGCTTCCTTGGCACAGCAGACGAAAAACTGTTTTTT

d_call: -
clone_size: -
v_call: TRBV4-1
j_call: TRBJ2-7
cdr3_aa: CASSSTSYEQYF
cdr3_nt: TGCGCCAGCAGTTCTACCTCCTACGAGCAGTACTTC

d_call: -
clone_size: -
v_call: TRBV11-2
j_call: TRBJ2-6
cdr3_aa: CASSLDRAWEVSGANVLTF
cdr3_nt: TGTGCCAGCAGCTTAGATCGGGCCTGGGAGGTCTCTGGGGCCAACGTCCTGACTTTC

d_call: TRBD1
clone_size: once
v_call: TRBV3-1/TRBV3-2
j_call: TRBJ1-2
cdr3_aa: CASSQEVQGGGYTF
cdr3_nt: TGTGCCAGCAGCCAAGAGGTCCAGGGGGGTGGCTACACCTTC

d_call: TRBD1
clone_size: -
v_call: TRBV4-2
j_call: TRBJ1-6
cdr3_aa: CASSQGQGKNSPLHF
cdr3_nt: TGTGCCAGCAGCCAAGGACAGGGGAAGAATTCACCCCTCCACTTT

d_call: TRBD1
clone_size: -
v_call: TRBV7-8
j_call: TRBJ1-2
cdr3_aa: CASSYFGTVYGYTF
cdr3_nt: TGTGCCAGCAGCTACTTCGGGACAGTATATGGCTACACCTTC

d_call: TRBD2
clone_size: -
v_call: TRBV11-2
j_call: TRBJ2-1
cdr3_aa: CASSLELAAYNEQFF
cdr3_nt: TGTGCCAGCAGCTTAGAACTAGCGGCCTACAATGAGCAGTTCTTC

d_call: TRBD2
clone_size: -
v_call: TRBV11-1
j_call: TRBJ2-5
cdr3_aa: CASSVAGEETQYF
cdr3_nt: TGTGCCAGCAGCGTAGCGGGAGAGGAGACCCAGTACTTC

d_call: -
clone_size: -
v_call: TRBV28
j_call: TRBJ1-5
cdr3_aa: CASSFQSKGRNQPQHF
cdr3_nt: TGTGCCAGCAGTTTCCAATCGAAGGGGCGCAATCAGCCCCAGCATTTT

d_call: TRBD1
clone_size: -
v_call: TRBV9
j_call: TRBJ2-2
cdr3_aa: CASKTGPNTGELFF
cdr3_nt: TGTGCCAGCAAGACAGGGCCGAACACCGGGGAGCTGTTTTTT

d_call: TRBD1
clone_size: -
v_call: TRBV5-1
j_call: TRBJ1-6
cdr3_aa: CASSHGTGDSPLHF
cdr3_nt: TGCGCCAGCAGCCATGGGACAGGAGATTCACCCCTCCACTTT

d_call: -
clone_size: -
v_call: TRBV6-5
j_call: TRBJ2-7
cdr3_aa: CASSYGGPYEQYF
cdr3_nt: TGTGCCAGCAGTTACGGTGGCCCCTACGAGCAGTACTTC

d_call: -
clone_size: once
v_call: TRBV6-5
j_call: TRBJ2-1
cdr3_aa: CASRKQNYNEQFF
cdr3_nt: TGTGCCAGCAGGAAACAGAACTACAATGAGCAGTTCTTC

d_call: TRBD1
clone_size: -
v_call: TRBV19
j_call: TRBJ1-5
cdr3_aa: CATIDRGLSSRAQHF
cdr3_nt: TGTGCCACCATTGACAGGGGCCTCAGTTCGCGGGCCCAGCATTTT

d_call: -
clone_size: -
v_call: TRBV27
j_call: TRBJ1-3
cdr3_aa: CASSPPGVNTIYF
cdr3_nt: TGTGCCAGCAGTCCCCCCGGGGTCAACACCATATATTTT

d_call: -
clone_size: -
v_call: TRBV3-1/TRBV3-2
j_call: TRBJ2-3
cdr3_aa: CASSPRSISTDTQYF
cdr3_nt: TGTGCCAGCAGCCCTAGGAGTATTAGCACAGATACGCAGTATTTT

d_call: TRBD2
clone_size: few
v_call: TRBV7-8
j_call: TRBJ2-7
cdr3_aa: CASSFSSGSYEQYF
cdr3_nt: TGTGCCAGCAGCTTTTCTAGCGGGAGTTACGAGCAGTACTTC

d_call: TRBD1
clone_size: -
v_call: TRBV28
j_call: TRBJ1-5
cdr3_aa: CASSLGTDYNQPQHF
cdr3_nt: TGTGCCAGCAGTTTAGGGACAGATTACAATCAGCCCCAGCATTTT

d_call: -
clone_size: -
v_call: TRBV7-8
j_call: TRBJ2-5
cdr3_aa: CASSLGGGGDLQETQYF
cdr3_nt: TGTGCCAGCAGCTTAGGAGGGGGGGGAGACCTCCAAGAAACCCAGTACTTC

d_call: TRBD1
clone_size: -
v_call: TRBV5-4
j_call: TRBJ2-1
cdr3_aa: CASSLNSDRGRREQFF
cdr3_nt: TGTGCCAGCAGTCTCAATTCGGACAGGGGGCGCAGGGAGCAGTTCTTC

d_call: TRBD1
clone_size: -
v_call: TRBV28
j_call: TRBJ2-7
cdr3_aa: CASSPQAGGFEQYF
cdr3_nt: TGTGCCAGCAGTCCCCAGGCAGGGGGCTTCGAGCAGTACTTC

d_call: -
clone_size: -
v_call: TRBV19
j_call: TRBJ1-1
cdr3_aa: CASSRLEGVGAFF
cdr3_nt: TGTGCCAGTAGTAGGCTTGAGGGGGTCGGAGCTTTCTTT

d_call: TRBD1
clone_size: -
v_call: TRBV9
j_call: TRBJ2-5
cdr3_aa: CASSRGQGGSSETQYF
cdr3_nt: TGTGCCAGCAGCCGGGGACAGGGGGGATCATCAGAGACCCAGTACTTC

d_call: TRBD1
clone_size: -
v_call: TRBV5-4
j_call: TRBJ1-3
cdr3_aa: CASSFGTVGNTIYF
cdr3_nt: TGTGCCAGCAGCTTCGGGACAGTGGGAAACACCATATATTTT

d_call: -
clone_size: -
v_call: TRBV6-5
j_call: TRBJ2-7
cdr3_aa: CASSYGAGPGQYF
cdr3_nt: TGTGCCAGCAGTTACGGTGCGGGGCCGGGGCAGTACTTC

d_call: TRBD1
clone_size: -
v_call: TRBV7-8
j_call: TRBJ1-4
cdr3_aa: CASSGPGTGEEKLFF
cdr3_nt: TGTGCCAGCAGTGGCCCGGGGACAGGGGAGGAAAAACTGTTTTTT

d_call: TRBD2
clone_size: -
v_call: TRBV18
j_call: TRBJ2-7
cdr3_aa: CASSPPGGLAGRHEQYF
cdr3_nt: TGTGCCAGCTCACCACCGGGGGGGCTAGCGGGAAGACACGAGCAGTACTTC

d_call: TRBD2
clone_size: once
v_call: TRBV14
j_call: TRBJ2-1
cdr3_aa: CASSRSTFRTSGMHFF
cdr3_nt: TGTGCCAGCAGCCGTTCGACTTTTAGGACTAGCGGGATGCATTTCTTC

d_call: TRBD1
clone_size: -
v_call: TRBV5-4
j_call: TRBJ1-1
cdr3_aa: CASSWGQGARNTEAFF
cdr3_nt: TGTGCCAGCAGCTGGGGACAGGGGGCCAGGAACACTGAAGCTTTCTTT

d_call: -
clone_size: -
v_call: TRBV4-1
j_call: TRBJ2-2
cdr3_aa: CASSQPGTLSGELFF
cdr3_nt: TGCGCCAGCAGCCAACCCGGGACTCTCTCTGGGGAGCTGTTTTTT

d_call: TRBD1
clone_size: -
v_call: TRBV27
j_call: TRBJ1-3
cdr3_aa: CASSSGQGNTIYF
cdr3_nt: TGTGCCAGCAGTTCGGGACAGGGGAACACCATATATTTT

d_call: TRBD1
clone_size: -
v_call: TRBV30
j_call: TRBJ2-3
cdr3_aa: CAWRPGQGNLDTQYF
cdr3_nt: TGTGCCTGGAGACCTGGACAGGGGAATTTAGATACGCAGTATTTT

d_call: -
clone_size: -
v_call: TRBV30
j_call: TRBJ1-6
cdr3_aa: CAWSAGGNSPLHF
cdr3_nt: TGTGCCTGGAGCGCCGGGGGAAATTCACCCCTCCACTTT

d_call: -
clone_size: -
v_call: TRBV30
j_call: TRBJ1-4
cdr3_aa: CAWSVTRDSLEKLFF
cdr3_nt: TGTGCCTGGAGTGTAACCCGGGACTCTCTGGAAAAACTGTTTTTT

d_call: -
clone_size: -
v_call: TRBV4-3
j_call: TRBJ2-3
cdr3_aa: CASSQDIGTDTQYF
cdr3_nt: TGCGCCAGCAGCCAAGATATCGGCACAGATACGCAGTATTTT

d_call: TRBD1
clone_size: -
v_call: TRBV19
j_call: TRBJ2-7
cdr3_aa: CASSISGQAVNEQYF
cdr3_nt: TGTGCCAGTAGTATTAGTGGACAGGCCGTCAACGAGCAGTACTTC

d_call: -
clone_size: -
v_call: TRBV7-9
j_call: TRBJ1-4
cdr3_aa: CASSPPGVKSEKLFF
cdr3_nt: TGTGCCAGCAGCCCACCGGGGGTAAAGAGTGAAAAACTGTTTTTT

d_call: -
clone_size: -
v_call: TRBV13
j_call: TRBJ2-6
cdr3_aa: CASSLGRVLSGANVLTF
cdr3_nt: TGTGCCAGCAGCTTAGGCCGAGTACTCTCTGGGGCCAACGTCCTGACTTTC

d_call: -
clone_size: -
v_call: TRBV28
j_call: TRBJ1-1
cdr3_aa: CASSLSRGTEAFF
cdr3_nt: TGTGCCAGCAGTTTGAGCAGGGGCACTGAAGCTTTCTTT

d_call: TRBD2
clone_size: -
v_call: TRBV11-2
j_call: TRBJ2-2
cdr3_aa: CASSFLAGTGELFF
cdr3_nt: TGTGCCAGCAGCTTCCTAGCGGGCACCGGGGAGCTGTTTTTT

d_call: TRBD2
clone_size: -
v_call: TRBV5-1
j_call: TRBJ2-7
cdr3_aa: CASRTSGIYEQYF
cdr3_nt: TGCGCCAGCAGGACTAGCGGGATCTACGAGCAGTACTTC

d_call: TRBD2
clone_size: -
v_call: TRBV6-5
j_call: TRBJ2-1
cdr3_aa: CASSFSGNSYNEQFF
cdr3_nt: TGTGCCAGCAGTTTTAGCGGGAATTCCTACAATGAGCAGTTCTTC

d_call: TRBD2
clone_size: once
v_call: TRBV28
j_call: TRBJ2-1
cdr3_aa: CASSLAGGPLNEQFF
cdr3_nt: TGTGCCAGCAGTTTAGCGGGAGGGCCCTTGAATGAGCAGTTCTTC

d_call: TRBD1
clone_size: -
v_call: TRBV11-1
j_call: TRBJ2-7
cdr3_aa: CASSLSNQGAQYEQYF
cdr3_nt: TGTGCCAGCAGCTTATCGAATCAGGGGGCTCAATACGAGCAGTACTTC

d_call: -
clone_size: -
v_call: TRBV2
j_call: TRBJ1-3
cdr3_aa: CASGAGLPSSGNTIYF
cdr3_nt: TGTGCCAGCGGAGCCGGACTGCCGAGCTCTGGAAACACCATATATTTT

d_call: -
clone_size: -
v_call: TRBV4-1
j_call: TRBJ1-4
cdr3_aa: CASSHSGSLGEKLFF
cdr3_nt: TGCGCCAGCAGCCATTCGGGGAGCCTTGGGGAAAAACTGTTTTTT

d_call: TRBD2
clone_size: -
v_call: TRBV7-2
j_call: TRBJ2-7
cdr3_aa: CASSLGTSGSPYEQYF
cdr3_nt: TGTGCCAGCAGCTTAGGGACTAGCGGGAGCCCCTACGAGCAGTACTTC

d_call: -
clone_size: -
v_call: TRBV5-5
j_call: TRBJ2-5
cdr3_aa: CASSFGGTTRARGETQYF
cdr3_nt: TGTGCCAGCAGCTTTGGTGGAACAACTAGAGCTAGGGGGGAGACCCAGTACTTC

d_call: -
clone_size: few
v_call: TRBV19
j_call: TRBJ2-6
cdr3_aa: CASSEVWGDSGANVLTF
cdr3_nt: TGTGCCAGTAGCGAGGTATGGGGGGACTCTGGGGCCAACGTCCTGACTTTC

d_call: -
clone_size: -
v_call: TRBV21-1
j_call: TRBJ2-7
cdr3_aa: CASSGNRGEQYF
cdr3_nt: TGTGCCAGCAGCGGTAACAGGGGCGAGCAGTACTTC

d_call: TRBD2
clone_size: -
v_call: TRBV6-2/TRBV6-3
j_call: TRBJ2-7
cdr3_aa: CASSPPTSGAGEQYF
cdr3_nt: TGTGCCAGCAGTCCCCCGACTAGCGGGGCTGGCGAGCAGTACTTC

d_call: -
clone_size: once
v_call: TRBV21-1
j_call: TRBJ2-1
cdr3_aa: CASSKLAPSYNEQFF
cdr3_nt: TGTGCCAGCAGCAAACTAGCTCCCTCCTACAATGAGCAGTTCTTC

d_call: -
clone_size: -
v_call: TRBV19
j_call: TRBJ2-6
cdr3_aa: CASSWAGASSGANVLTF
cdr3_nt: TGTGCCAGTAGTTGGGCAGGGGCAAGCTCTGGGGCCAACGTCCTGACTTTC

d_call: -
clone_size: -
v_call: TRBV19
j_call: TRBJ1-5
cdr3_aa: CASSIRSFGGTDQPQHF
cdr3_nt: TGTGCCAGTAGTATTCGGAGCTTCGGGGGGACCGATCAGCCCCAGCATTTT